This record looks at one TCR beta chain sequence and its context. Its antigen remains unknown. The PCR was carried out with 60 Vbeta primers and 13 Jbeta primers. Assay used: immunoSEQ multiplex PCR; TCRdb lists only in-frame clones, some missing. Altogether over 150,000 clones are present, 60% to 85% being singletons, with the ten largest covering about 7.9%. The data originate from a study of cytomegalovirus exposure and HLA in healthy donors. In nominal health when sampled, donors likely had unrecorded immune exposures nonetheless. Overall study findings and caveats: According to the study, around 160 TCR beta chains were cytomegalovirus-associated. Later analysis demonstrated an association between a missense DCLRE1C variant and TCR beta V- and J-gene trimming.

Sequencing was performed on PBMCs. The sequence was obtained from a male donor in good health and CMV-seropositive.

The CDR3: CASSPSTGSWQPQHF. In DNA form, the CDR3 reads TGTGCCAGCAGCCCGTCCACAGGCTCCTGGCAGCCCCAGCATTTT. The chain couples TRBV7-2 to TRBJ1-5, with a possible D match to TRBD1 (5 bases). CDR1 SGHTA and CDR2 FQGNSA come from the germline V gene. Trimming took 5 bases from V and 7 from J, leaving 18 bases between them. The CDR3 spans 15 residues.